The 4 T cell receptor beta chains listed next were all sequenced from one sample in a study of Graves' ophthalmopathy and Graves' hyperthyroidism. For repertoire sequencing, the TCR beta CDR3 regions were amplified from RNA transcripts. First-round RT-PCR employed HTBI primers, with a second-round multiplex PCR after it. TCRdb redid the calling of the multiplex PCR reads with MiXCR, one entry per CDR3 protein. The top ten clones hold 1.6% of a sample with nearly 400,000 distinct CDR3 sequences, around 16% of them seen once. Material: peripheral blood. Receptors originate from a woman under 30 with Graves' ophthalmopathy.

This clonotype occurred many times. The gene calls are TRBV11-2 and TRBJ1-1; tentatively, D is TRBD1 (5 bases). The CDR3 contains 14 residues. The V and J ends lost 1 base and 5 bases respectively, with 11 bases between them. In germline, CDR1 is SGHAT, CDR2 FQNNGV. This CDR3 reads CASSLGRVLTEAFF. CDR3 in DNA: TGTGCCAGCAGCTTAGGCAGGGTTCTTACTGAAGCTTTCTTT.

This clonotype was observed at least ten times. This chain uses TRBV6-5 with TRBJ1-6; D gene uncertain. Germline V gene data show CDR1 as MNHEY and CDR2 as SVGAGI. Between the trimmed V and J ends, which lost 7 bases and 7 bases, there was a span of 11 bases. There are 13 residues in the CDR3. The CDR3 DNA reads TGTGCCAGCAACCGACAATTCAATTCACCCCTCCACTTT. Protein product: CASNRQFNSPLHF.

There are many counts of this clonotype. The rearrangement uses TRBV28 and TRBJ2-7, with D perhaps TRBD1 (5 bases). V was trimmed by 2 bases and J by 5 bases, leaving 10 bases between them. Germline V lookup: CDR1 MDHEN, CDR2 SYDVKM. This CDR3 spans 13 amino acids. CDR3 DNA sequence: TGTGCCAGCAGTTTACCAGGGTATCACGAGCAGTACTTC. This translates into CASSLPGYHEQYF.

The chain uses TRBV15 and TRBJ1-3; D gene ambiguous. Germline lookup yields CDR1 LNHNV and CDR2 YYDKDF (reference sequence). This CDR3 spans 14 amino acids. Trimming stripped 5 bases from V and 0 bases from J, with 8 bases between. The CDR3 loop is CATSSRDSGNTIYF. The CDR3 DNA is TGTGCCACCAGCTCCCGGGACTCTGGAAACACCATATATTTT.